These 30 T cell receptor beta chains originate from one sample sequenced in a study of PD-1 blockade in classical Hodgkin lymphoma (TCRdb year 2020). The label giving this sample's time point can be read as: cycle 4 day 1 (C4D1), after more than 5 weeks of nivolumab. Every trial patient had relapsed after autologous stem cell transplantation, and cohorts A, B and C differed in prior brentuximab vedotin exposure. Libraries came from the immunoSEQ multiplex PCR assay. TCRdb carries this immuneACCESS record with in-frame sequences only. Its versions omit some clonotypes, under half of them owing to an unresolved V gene in the studies checked, with the rest unexplained. The sample data list tens of thousands of clones, and 65% to 85% of these were observed just once. Approximately 18% of the sample is in the top ten clones. Sequencing was performed on peripheral blood mononuclear cells (PBMCs), taken before the fourth cycle of nivolumab. These receptors were obtained from a human donor with classical Hodgkin lymphoma.

The CDR3 coding sequence is TGCGCCAGCAGCTTGGGTGTCCAAGGGTTCACAGATACGCAGTATTTT. Protein product: CASSLGVQGFTDTQYF. The chain employs TRBV5-1 and TRBJ2-3; the D is unclear. Between the trimmed V and J ends, which lost 0 bases and 2 bases, there was a span of 13 bases. The CDR3 length is 16 residues. Germline V gene sequence: CDR1 SGHRS, CDR2 YFSETQ.

The rearrangement joins TRBV6-6 to TRBJ2-1, with D possibly TRBD2 on 6 matching bases. Germline CDR1 and CDR2: MNHNY and SVGAGI (reference sequence). The V end was cut by 6 bases, the J end by 8 bases, with 17 bases between. The CDR3 runs 14 residues. This CDR3 reads CASRPGTRSDEQFF. CDR3 DNA sequence: TGTGCCAGCAGACCCGGGACTCGAAGCGATGAGCAGTTCTTC.

The chain carries TRBV5-5 and TRBJ1-1; D is possibly TRBD1 (6 bases). There are 13 residues in the CDR3. V was shortened by 0 bases and J by 3 bases, with 6 bases between the two germline ends. Germline CDR1 reads SGHKS; CDR2 reads YYEKEE (reference sequence). The CDR3 here is CASSLDRDTEAFF. CDR3 in DNA: TGTGCCAGCAGCTTGGACAGGGACACTGAAGCTTTCTTT.

In its sample, this clone was seen once. The genes are TRBV7-2 and TRBJ1-1; D uncertain. The CDR3 consists of 13 residues. The ends were cut back, 1 base at V and 4 bases at J, with 7 bases in the middle. The germline V gene has CDR1 SGHTA and CDR2 FQGNSA. The CDR3 DNA sequence: TGTGCCAGCAGCTTAGGAGGTTCCACTGAAGCTTTCTTT. Protein: CASSLGGSTEAFF.

The chain recombines TRBV5-4 with TRBJ1-2; D might be TRBD1 (5 bases). Germline lookup yields CDR1 SGHNT and CDR2 YYREEE (reference sequence). The CDR3 loop spans 15 amino acids. V was clipped by 4 bases and J by 4 bases, with 17 bases between them. CDR3 region: CASSPRTPGPYGYTF. CDR3 nucleotide sequence: TGTGCCAGCAGCCCAAGGACACCTGGACCCTATGGCTACACCTTC.

This clone was seen a handful of times. This chain links TRBV28 with TRBJ2-7; TRBD1 agrees at 7 bases. With V trimmed by 5 bases and J by 2 bases, 6 bases remained unmatched. This CDR3 has 14 amino acids. From germline, CDR1 is MDHEN and CDR2 SYDVKM. The DNA of the CDR3 is TGTGCCAGCAGTGGACAGGCTACTACCTACGAGCAGTACTTC. This sequence encodes CASSGQATTYEQYF.

This chain links TRBV5-1 with TRBJ1-1; no definite D call. V lost 0 bases to trimming and J lost 2 bases, with 8 bases between them. There are 14 residues in the CDR3. Germline V lookup: CDR1 SGHRS, CDR2 YFSETQ. In DNA, the CDR3 is TGCGCCAGCAGCTTGGACGGGGAAAACACTGAAGCTTTCTTT. Residues: CASSLDGENTEAFF.

The gene calls are TRBV4-3 and TRBJ2-1; 9 nucleotides line up with TRBD2. V lost 4 bases and J lost 3; bases outside the gene matches: 4. The CDR3 extends over 15 amino acids. Germline V gene data show CDR1 as LGHNA and CDR2 as YSLEER. The CDR3 sequence: CASSLREGFYNEQFF. The CDR3 DNA reads TGCGCCAGCAGCCTGCGGGAGGGCTTCTACAATGAGCAGTTCTTC.

The CDR3 DNA reads as TGTGCCAGCAGTTTGGGACCGGTTAATCAGCCCCAGCATTTT. Translated: CASSLGPVNQPQHF. V usage is TRBV28 and J usage is TRBJ1-5, with D tentatively TRBD1 (5 bases). V was pared by 3 bases and J by 4 bases, with 10 bases between. The CDR3 extends over 14 amino acids. The germline V gene has CDR1 MDHEN and CDR2 SYDVKM.

The chain recombines TRBV19 with TRBJ2-5; TRBD2 matches 7 bases. Trimming removed 10 bases from V and 5 bases from J; junction bases left unmatched: 10. The germline gives CDR1 LNHDA, CDR2 SQIVND (reference sequence). The CDR3 spans 13 residues. CDR3 sequence (DNA): TGTGCCACCAAAAGCGGGGATATGGAGACCCAGTACTTC. Translating it yields CATKSGDMETQYF.

About this clone itself: It may be a read error: a sequence one base away is much more abundant. V is TRBV7-9 and J is TRBJ1-3; D is unclear. V was clipped by 3 bases and J by 7 bases, with 10 bases between them. The CDR3 consists of 13 residues. The germline V gene encodes CDR1 SEHNR and CDR2 FQNEAQ (reference sequence). The CDR3 loop reads CASSFVVGNTIYF. The CDR3 DNA reads TGTGCCAGCAGCTTCGTGGTGGGGAACACCATATATTTT.

This clone is termed medium-sized (0.01 to 0.1%). The gene calls are TRBV28 and TRBJ1-4, with unresolved D. Germline loops: CDR1 MDHEN, CDR2 SYDVKM. Trimming cost V 5 bases and J 8 bases, with 18 bases left between them. The CDR3 runs 15 residues. As DNA, the CDR3 is TGTGCCAGCAGTCGTGAGTGGGGTAATGAGGAAAAACTGTTTTTT. This encodes CASSREWGNEEKLFF.

V and J are TRBV29-1 and TRBJ1-2; no clear D. The V end was cut by 1 base, the J end by 4 bases, with 7 bases between. Germline CDR1 SQVTM, CDR2 ANQGSEA. The CDR3 loop spans 12 amino acids. The CDR3 spells CSVEGVGYGYTF. The CDR3, as DNA: TGCAGCGTTGAAGGTGTCGGCTATGGCTACACCTTC.

The chain uses TRBV27 and TRBJ2-1, with 8 bases lining up with TRBD1. J lost 8 bases, V lost 3 bases, and 12 bases had no gene match. CDR3 length: 16 amino acids. Per the germline V gene, CDR1 is MNHEY and CDR2 is SMNVEV (reference sequence). The CDR3 sequence is CASSFLSRTGTHEQFF. DNA for the CDR3: TGTGCCAGCAGTTTCTTATCTAGGACAGGGACCCATGAGCAGTTCTTC.

This chain uses TRBV4-2 with TRBJ2-1; D uncertain. The CDR3 contains 11 residues. V gave up 4 bases and J gave up 5 bases, with 3 bases separating them. Germline CDR1 reads LGHNA; CDR2 reads YNFKEQ. CDR3 DNA sequence: TGTGCCAGCAGCCTAGACAATGAGCAGTTCTTC. The encoded protein is CASSLDNEQFF.

This chain links TRBV2 with TRBJ2-4, with D unresolved. This CDR3 comprises 16 residues. Trimming shortened V by 3 bases and J by 0 bases, and 12 bases separated the two germline ends. Germline CDR1 and CDR2: SNHLY and FYNNEI. The CDR3 bases are TGTGCCAGCAGTGATCCTGGAGACCCAGCCAAAAACATTCAGTACTTC. It specifies CASSDPGDPAKNIQYF.

The genes are TRBV7-6 and TRBJ1-1; tentative D call: TRBD1 (6 bases). Germline-derived CDR1 and CDR2 are SGHVS and FNYEAQ. CDR3 length: 17 amino acids. The V end was cut by 1 base, the J end by 3 bases, with 18 bases between. CDR3 residues: CASSLDVTGARYTEAFF. In nucleotides, the CDR3 is TGTGCCAGCAGCTTAGATGTAACGGGGGCCCGTTACACTGAAGCTTTCTTT.

The J gene is TRBJ1-2, the V gene TRBV2; a weak D match, TRBD1 (5 bases). CDR1 and CDR2 (germline): SNHLY, FYNNEI. Trimming stripped 5 bases from V and 0 bases from J, with 13 bases between. The length of the CDR3 is 15 residues. The CDR3 sequence is CASSRGAGTNYGYTF. CDR3 sequence (DNA): TGTGCCAGCAGTCGCGGGGCTGGGACTAACTATGGCTACACCTTC.

The chain uses TRBV7-9 and TRBJ2-3; weak D call: TRBD2 (6 bases). Germline CDR1 reads SEHNR; CDR2 reads FQNEAQ (reference sequence). The V and J ends lost 1 base and 0 bases respectively, with 11 bases between them. The CDR3 has 16 amino acids. The CDR3 loop reads CASSLVGDSSTDTQYF. The DNA for the CDR3 is TGTGCCAGCAGCTTAGTTGGGGACTCAAGCACAGATACGCAGTATTTT.

This rearrangement joins TRBV19 to TRBJ1-5, with D tentatively TRBD1 (5 bases). The CDR3 consists of 14 residues. With 7 bases removed from V and 4 bases from J, the gap between germline ends came to 14 bases. Germline CDR1 LNHDA, CDR2 SQIVND (reference sequence). CDR3 in DNA: TGTGCCAGTAACCTCCAAGGGGCGAATCAGCCCCAGCATTTT. Translating it yields CASNLQGANQPQHF. The full variable domain, completed using reference TRBV19 and TRBJ1-5, is DGGITQSPKYLFRKEGQNVTLSCEQNLNHDAMYWYRQDPGQGLRLIYYSQIVNDFQKGDIAEGYSVSREKKESFPLTVTSAQKNPTAFYLCASNLQGANQPQHFGDGTRLSIL.

V gene TRBV5-1 combines with J gene TRBJ1-2, with D maybe TRBD1 (5 bases). Germline V gene data show CDR1 as SGHRS and CDR2 as YFSETQ. V was cut by 4 bases and J by 8 bases, with 18 bases left in between. The CDR3 contains 14 residues. CDR3 DNA: TGCGCCAGCAGCCCGGAAGCGGGACCCGGCGGCTACACCTTC. Its translation is CASSPEAGPGGYTF.

The chain couples TRBV30 to TRBJ1-2, with a weak D call TRBD1 (6 bases). This CDR3 spans 17 amino acids. The V end was cut by 0 bases, the J end by 6 bases, with 23 bases between. The germline gives CDR1 GTSNPN, CDR2 SVGIG (reference sequence). Here the CDR3 reads CAWSVRQGSYLSNGYTF. For the CDR3, the DNA is TGTGCCTGGAGTGTACGGCAGGGGTCTTACCTAAGCAATGGCTACACCTTC.

The rearrangement links TRBV6-5 to TRBJ1-3; possibly TRBD1 for D (5 bases). Trimming took off 6 bases at V and 0 bases at J, with 12 bases between the two ends. This CDR3 contains 15 residues. The V gene's germline CDR1 is MNHEY and CDR2 SVGAGI. CDR3 in amino acids: CASSLTGASGNTIYF. As DNA, the CDR3 is TGTGCCAGCAGCCTAACAGGTGCCTCTGGAAACACCATATATTTT.

This clone was observed once. This sequence joins TRBV4-2 and TRBJ2-5; 7 nucleotides agree with TRBD1. The CDR3 loop spans 16 amino acids. Germline values: CDR1 LGHNA, CDR2 YNFKEQ. J gave up 4 bases and V 0 bases, and 8 bases lay outside the gene matches. The CDR3: CASSQDLNRGAETQYF. CDR3 nucleotides: TGTGCCAGCAGCCAAGATCTTAACAGGGGTGCAGAGACCCAGTACTTC.

This clone came up a few times. The rearrangement uses TRBV5-4 and TRBJ2-5; 8 bases are a match to TRBD1. V lost 0 bases and J lost 4; bases outside the gene matches: 2. The germline V gene encodes CDR1 SGHNT and CDR2 YYREEE (reference sequence). This CDR3 is 14 amino acids long. CDR3 in DNA: TGTGCCAGCAGCTTGGGACAGGGGTTAGAGACCCAGTACTTC. Residues: CASSLGQGLETQYF.

The chain recombines TRBV6-5 with TRBJ2-7; D is possibly TRBD2 (6 bases). The CDR3 is 13 residues long. Trimming stripped 5 bases from V and 6 bases from J, with 14 bases between. Germline values: CDR1 MNHEY, CDR2 SVGAGI. CDR3 sequence reads: CASSPGLNGEQYF. The CDR3 nucleotides read TGTGCCAGCAGTCCGGGACTCAACGGCGAGCAGTACTTC.

The rearrangement links TRBV9 to TRBJ1-1, with TRBD1 as a possible D gene (6 bases). Trimming took 0 bases from V and 6 from J, leaving 15 bases between them. This CDR3 spans 15 amino acids. Germline CDR1 and CDR2: SGDLS and YYNGEE. CDR3 in DNA: TGTGCCAGCAGCGTAGGTCCGGACAGACCCCCTGAAGCTTTCTTT. Its translation: CASSVGPDRPPEAFF. The variable domain in full, completed from reference TRBV9 and TRBJ1-1, reads DSGVTQTPKHLITATGQRVTLRCSPRSGDLSVYWYQQSLDQGLQFLIQYYNGEERAKGNILERFSAQQFPDLHSELNLSSLELGDSALYFCASSVGPDRPPEAFFGQGTRLTVV.

The chain is built from TRBV7-2 and TRBJ2-1; D is perhaps TRBD2 (6 bases). This CDR3 has 16 residues. Germline V CDR1 and CDR2: SGHTA, FQGNSA. The V gene lost 5 bases and the J gene lost 4 bases, with 18 bases spanning the gap. DNA of the CDR3: TGTGCCAGCAGCCCCGCCGGGAGTAGAAGGTACAATGAGCAGTTCTTC. Translation: CASSPAGSRRYNEQFF.

CDR3 nucleotides: TGCGCCAGCAGCCAGGCCCGGCAGGGGATAAGCACAGATACGCAGTATTTT. Protein: CASSQARQGISTDTQYF. V gene TRBV5-1 combines with J gene TRBJ2-3, with D perhaps matching TRBD1 (6 bases). Germline values: CDR1 SGHRS, CDR2 YFSETQ. Trimming stripped 4 bases from V and 0 bases from J, with 18 bases between. The CDR3 consists of 17 residues.

The V gene is TRBV7-2, the J gene TRBJ1-5; D remains ambiguous. CDR1 is SGHTA and CDR2 is FQGNSA in the germline V gene. V lost 1 base and J lost 0, with 4 bases in between. The length of the CDR3 is 14 residues. CDR3 bases: TGTGCCAGCAGCTTAGGGGCTAGCAATCAGCCCCAGCATTTT. Its translation: CASSLGASNQPQHF.